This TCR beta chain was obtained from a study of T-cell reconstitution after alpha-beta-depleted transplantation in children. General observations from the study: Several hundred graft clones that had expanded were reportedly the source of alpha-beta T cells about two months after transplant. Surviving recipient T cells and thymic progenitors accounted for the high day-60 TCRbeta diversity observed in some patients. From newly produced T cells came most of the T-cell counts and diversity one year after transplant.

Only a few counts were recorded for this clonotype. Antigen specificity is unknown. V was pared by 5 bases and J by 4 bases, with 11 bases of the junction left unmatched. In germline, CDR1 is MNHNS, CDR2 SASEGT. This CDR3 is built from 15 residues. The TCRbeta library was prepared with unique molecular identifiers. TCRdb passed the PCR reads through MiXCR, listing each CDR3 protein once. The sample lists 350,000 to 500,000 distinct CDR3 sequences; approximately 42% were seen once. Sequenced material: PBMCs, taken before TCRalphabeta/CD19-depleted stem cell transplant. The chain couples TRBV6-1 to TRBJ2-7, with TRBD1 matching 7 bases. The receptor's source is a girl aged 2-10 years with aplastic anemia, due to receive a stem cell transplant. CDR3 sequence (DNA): TGTGCCAGCAGTCTTTCACCGGGACAGCTTTACGAGCAGTACTTC. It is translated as CASSLSPGQLYEQYF.